The present entry profiles one T cell receptor beta chain with its context. This CDR3 spans 15 amino acids. Trimming removed 5 bases from V and 5 bases from J; junction bases left unmatched: 9. Germline V gene data show CDR1 as MNHEY and CDR2 as SVGAGI. This entry belongs to a study of T cell changes during pregnancy in multiple sclerosis. Repertoires were generated with immunoSEQ multiplex PCR, while TCRdb's copy carries only in-frame clones and drops some. The table includes around 60,000 clones, 94% detected once. V usage is TRBV6-5 and J usage is TRBJ1-2, with 9 bases that match TRBD1. This receptor was obtained from a female donor with multiple sclerosis, enrolled in a pregnancy study. Sequencing was performed on CD8+ T cells from peripheral blood mononuclear cells, taken in the third trimester of pregnancy. The CDR3 is CASSTYRGRPYGYTF. The CDR3 bases are TGTGCCAGCAGTACCTACAGGGGGCGACCGTATGGCTACACCTTC.